This T cell receptor (beta chain) came from a study of CD8 T cells in Susac syndrome. V lost 0 bases and J lost 0, with 12 bases in between. This CDR3 region has 17 residues. Germline-derived CDR1 and CDR2 are LGHDT and YNNKEL (reference sequence). A quantity of about 0.45 to 1 ug RNA underwent reverse transcription using random hexamers. The immunoSEQ assay covered 54 Vbeta and 13 Jbeta segments for CDR3. MiXCR, applied by TCRdb to the immunoSEQ multiplex PCR reads, yields one record per CDR3 protein. The top ten clones hold about 0.15% of a sample with some 200,000 distinct CDR3 sequences, around nine tenths of them seen once.

The chain carries TRBV3-1 and TRBJ2-1; no definite D call. This receptor was taken from a human donor with multiple sclerosis. The specimen was CD8+ T cells from PBMCs. The CDR3 loop reads CASSQDEASVSYNEQFF. In nucleotides, the CDR3 is TGTGCCAGCAGCCAAGATGAGGCCAGCGTCTCCTACAATGAGCAGTTCTTC.